The clone carrying this TCR beta chain was counted only a few times. CDR3 size: 13 residues. V dropped 6 bases and J dropped 0 bases, with 8 bases sitting between them. CDR1 is MRHNA and CDR2 is SNTAGT in the germline V gene. This sample was included in a study of memory CD4+ T cells and cytomegalovirus serostatus. Single viable CD3+CD4+CD8-CD45RO+ cells were sorted as the memory CD4+ T cells. The table came from immunoSEQ multiplex PCR; TCRdb's copy has only in-frame clones and leaves some out. The table includes 70,000 to 90,000 clones, roughly three quarters detected once. Sequenced input: memory CD4+ T cells from blood. This chain links TRBV6-4 with TRBJ1-1; D remains ambiguous. This clonotype originated in an adult in good health and CMV-seropositive. The CDR3 loop is CASRVEMNTEAFF. CDR3 DNA: TGTGCCAGCAGGGTGGAGATGAACACTGAAGCTTTCTTT.